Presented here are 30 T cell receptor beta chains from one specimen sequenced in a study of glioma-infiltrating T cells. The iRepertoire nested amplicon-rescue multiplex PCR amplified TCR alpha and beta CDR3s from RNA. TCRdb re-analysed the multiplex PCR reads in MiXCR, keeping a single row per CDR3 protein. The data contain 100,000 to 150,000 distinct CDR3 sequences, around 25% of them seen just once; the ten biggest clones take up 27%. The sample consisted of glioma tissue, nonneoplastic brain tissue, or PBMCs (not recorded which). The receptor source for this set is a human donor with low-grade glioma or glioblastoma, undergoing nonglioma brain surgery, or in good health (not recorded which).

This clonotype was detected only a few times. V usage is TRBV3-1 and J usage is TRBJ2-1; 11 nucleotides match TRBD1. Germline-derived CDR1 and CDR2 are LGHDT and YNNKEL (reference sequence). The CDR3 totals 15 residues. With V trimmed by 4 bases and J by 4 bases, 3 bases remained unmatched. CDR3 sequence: CASSRDRGKYNEQFF. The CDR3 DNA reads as TGTGCCAGCAGCCGGGACAGGGGGAAGTACAATGAGCAGTTCTTC.

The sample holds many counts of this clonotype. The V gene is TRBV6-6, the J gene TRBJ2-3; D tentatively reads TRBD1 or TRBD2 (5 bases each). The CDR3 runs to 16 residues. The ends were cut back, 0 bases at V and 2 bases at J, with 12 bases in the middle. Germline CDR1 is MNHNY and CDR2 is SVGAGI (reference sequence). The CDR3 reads CASSYSRGRFTDTQYF. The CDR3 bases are TGTGCCAGCAGTTACTCGAGGGGAAGGTTCACAGATACGCAGTATTTT.

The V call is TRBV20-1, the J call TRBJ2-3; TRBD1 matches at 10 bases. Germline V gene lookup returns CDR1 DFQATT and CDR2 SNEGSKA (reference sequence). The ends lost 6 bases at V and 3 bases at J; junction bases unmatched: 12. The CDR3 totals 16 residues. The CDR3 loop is CSARVQGQGVTDTQYF. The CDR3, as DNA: TGCAGTGCCCGAGTCCAAGGACAGGGGGTAACAGATACGCAGTATTTT.

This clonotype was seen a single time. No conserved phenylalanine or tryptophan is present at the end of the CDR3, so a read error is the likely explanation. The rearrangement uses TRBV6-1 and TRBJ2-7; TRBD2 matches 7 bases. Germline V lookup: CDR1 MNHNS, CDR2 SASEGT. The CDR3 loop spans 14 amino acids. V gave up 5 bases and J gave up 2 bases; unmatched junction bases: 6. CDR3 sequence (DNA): TGTGCCAGCAGTAACCGGGACTACACCTACGAGCAGTACGCC. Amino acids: CASSNRDYTYEQYA.

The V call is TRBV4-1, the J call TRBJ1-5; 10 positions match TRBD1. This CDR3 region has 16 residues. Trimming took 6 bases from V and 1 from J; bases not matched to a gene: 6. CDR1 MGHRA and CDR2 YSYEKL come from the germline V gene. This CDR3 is CASRHGQGGSNQPQHF. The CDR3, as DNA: TGCGCCAGCAGACATGGACAGGGGGGAAGCAATCAGCCCCAGCATTTT.

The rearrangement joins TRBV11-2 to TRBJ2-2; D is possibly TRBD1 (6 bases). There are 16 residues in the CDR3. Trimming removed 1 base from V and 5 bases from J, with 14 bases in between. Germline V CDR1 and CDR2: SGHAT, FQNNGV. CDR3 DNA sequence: TGTGCCAGCAGCTTAGTGCCAGGGGCGAGGACCGGGGAGCTGTTTTTT. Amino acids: CASSLVPGARTGELFF.

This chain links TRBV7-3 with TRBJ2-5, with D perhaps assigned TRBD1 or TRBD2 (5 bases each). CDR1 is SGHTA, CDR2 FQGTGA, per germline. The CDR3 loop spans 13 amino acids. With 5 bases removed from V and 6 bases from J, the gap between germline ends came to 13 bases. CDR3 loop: CASSPREQQTQYF. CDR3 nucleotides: TGTGCCAGCAGCCCCAGGGAGCAACAGACCCAGTACTTC.

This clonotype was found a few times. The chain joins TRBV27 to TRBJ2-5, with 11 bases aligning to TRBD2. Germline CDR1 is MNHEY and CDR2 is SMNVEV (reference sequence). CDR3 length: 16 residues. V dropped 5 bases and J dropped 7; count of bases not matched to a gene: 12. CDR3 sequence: CASSLGLAGGSWTQYF. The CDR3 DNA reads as TGTGCCAGCAGTCTAGGGCTAGCGGGGGGATCATGGACCCAGTACTTC.

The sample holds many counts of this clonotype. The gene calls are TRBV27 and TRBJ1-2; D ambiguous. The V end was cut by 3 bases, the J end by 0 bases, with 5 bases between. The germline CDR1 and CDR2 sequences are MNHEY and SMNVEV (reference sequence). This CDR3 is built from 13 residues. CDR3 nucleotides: TGTGCCAGCAGTTTCACAGCTAACTATGGCTACACCTTC. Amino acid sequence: CASSFTANYGYTF.

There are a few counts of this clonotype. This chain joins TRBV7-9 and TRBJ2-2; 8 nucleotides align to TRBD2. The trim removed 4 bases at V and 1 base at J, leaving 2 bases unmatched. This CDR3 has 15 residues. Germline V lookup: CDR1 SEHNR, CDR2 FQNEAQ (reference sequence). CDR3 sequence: CASSSGLVNTGELFF. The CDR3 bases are TGTGCCAGCAGCTCGGGACTAGTGAACACCGGGGAGCTGTTTTTT.

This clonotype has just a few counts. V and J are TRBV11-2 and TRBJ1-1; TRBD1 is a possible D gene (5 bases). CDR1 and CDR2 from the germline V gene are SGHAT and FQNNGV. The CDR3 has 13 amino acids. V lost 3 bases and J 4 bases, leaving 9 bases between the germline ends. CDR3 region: CASSFQGGTEAFF. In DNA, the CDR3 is TGTGCCAGCAGCTTTCAGGGTGGCACTGAAGCTTTCTTT.

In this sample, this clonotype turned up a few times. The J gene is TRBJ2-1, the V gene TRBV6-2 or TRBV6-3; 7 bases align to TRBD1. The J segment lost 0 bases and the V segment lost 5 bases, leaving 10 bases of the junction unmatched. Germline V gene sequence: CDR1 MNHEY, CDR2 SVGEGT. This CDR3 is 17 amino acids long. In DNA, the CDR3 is TGTGCCAGCAGTGTGACCGGGACAGCTAGCTCCTACAATGAGCAGTTCTTC. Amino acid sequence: CASSVTGTASSYNEQFF.

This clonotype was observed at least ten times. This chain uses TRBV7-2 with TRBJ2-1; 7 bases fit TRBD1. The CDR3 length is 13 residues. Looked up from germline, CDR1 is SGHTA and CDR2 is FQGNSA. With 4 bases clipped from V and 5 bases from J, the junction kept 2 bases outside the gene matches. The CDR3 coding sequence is TGTGCCAGCAGCTGGGACAGCAACAATGAGCAGTTCTTC. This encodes CASSWDSNNEQFF.

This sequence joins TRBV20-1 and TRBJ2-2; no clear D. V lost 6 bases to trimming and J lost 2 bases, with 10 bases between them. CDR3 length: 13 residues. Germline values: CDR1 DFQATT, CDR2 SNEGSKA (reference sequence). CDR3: CSALDGNTGELFF. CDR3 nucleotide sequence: TGCAGTGCCCTTGACGGAAACACCGGGGAGCTGTTTTTT.

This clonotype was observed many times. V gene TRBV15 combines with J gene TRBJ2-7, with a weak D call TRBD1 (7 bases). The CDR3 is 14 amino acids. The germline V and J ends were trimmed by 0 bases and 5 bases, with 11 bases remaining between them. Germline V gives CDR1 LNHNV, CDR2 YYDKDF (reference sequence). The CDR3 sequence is CATSRDRRGHEQYV. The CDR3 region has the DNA TGTGCCACCAGCAGAGATCGGAGGGGGCACGAGCAGTACGTC.

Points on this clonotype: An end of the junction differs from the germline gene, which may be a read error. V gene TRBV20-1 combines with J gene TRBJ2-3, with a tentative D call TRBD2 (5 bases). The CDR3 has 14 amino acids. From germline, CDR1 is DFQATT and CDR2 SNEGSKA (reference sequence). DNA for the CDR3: TGCAGTGCACCCCGGGGTAGTAGCACAGATACGCGGTATTTT. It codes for CSAPRGSSTDTRYF.

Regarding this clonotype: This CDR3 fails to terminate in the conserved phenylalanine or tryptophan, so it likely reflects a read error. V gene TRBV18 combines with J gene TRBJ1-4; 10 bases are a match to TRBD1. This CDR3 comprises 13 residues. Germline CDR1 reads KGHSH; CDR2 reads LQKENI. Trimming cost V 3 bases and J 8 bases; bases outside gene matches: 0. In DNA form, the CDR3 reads TGTGCCAGCTCACCGGGACAGGGGGAAAAACTGTTTCTT. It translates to CASSPGQGEKLFL.

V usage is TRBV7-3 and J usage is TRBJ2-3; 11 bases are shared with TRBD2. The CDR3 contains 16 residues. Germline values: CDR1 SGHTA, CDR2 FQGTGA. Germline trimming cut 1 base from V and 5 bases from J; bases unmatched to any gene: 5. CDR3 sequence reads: CASSLIAGGPIDTQYF. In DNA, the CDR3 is TGTGCCAGCAGCTTAATAGCGGGGGGGCCGATAGATACGCAGTATTTT.

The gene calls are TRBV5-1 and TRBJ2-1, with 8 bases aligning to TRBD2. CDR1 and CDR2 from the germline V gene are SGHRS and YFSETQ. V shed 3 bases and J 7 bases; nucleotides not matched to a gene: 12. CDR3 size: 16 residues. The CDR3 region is CASSSAPGLGPNEQFF. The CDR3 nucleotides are TGCGCCAGCAGCTCGGCTCCGGGACTAGGGCCAAATGAGCAGTTCTTC.

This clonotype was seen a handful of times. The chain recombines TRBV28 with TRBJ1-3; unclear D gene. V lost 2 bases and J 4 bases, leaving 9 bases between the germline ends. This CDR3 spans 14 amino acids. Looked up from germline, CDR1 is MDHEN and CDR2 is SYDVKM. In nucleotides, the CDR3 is TGTGCCAGCAGTTTAGGGGTCCAGGGAAACACCATATATTTT. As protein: CASSLGVQGNTIYF.

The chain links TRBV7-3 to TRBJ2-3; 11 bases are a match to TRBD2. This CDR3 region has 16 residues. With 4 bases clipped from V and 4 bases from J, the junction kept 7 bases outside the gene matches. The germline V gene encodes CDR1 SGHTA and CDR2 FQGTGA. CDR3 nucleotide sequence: TGTGCCAGCAGCTCCCAACTAGCGGGGGACGCAGATACGCAGTATTTT. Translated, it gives CASSSQLAGDADTQYF.

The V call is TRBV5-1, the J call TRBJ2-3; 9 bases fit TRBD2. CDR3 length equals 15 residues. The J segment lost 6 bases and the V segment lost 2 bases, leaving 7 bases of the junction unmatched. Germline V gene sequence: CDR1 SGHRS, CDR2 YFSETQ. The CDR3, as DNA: TGCGCCAGCAGCTTTAGGGGACTAGCTTATGATACGCAGTATTTT. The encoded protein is CASSFRGLAYDTQYF.

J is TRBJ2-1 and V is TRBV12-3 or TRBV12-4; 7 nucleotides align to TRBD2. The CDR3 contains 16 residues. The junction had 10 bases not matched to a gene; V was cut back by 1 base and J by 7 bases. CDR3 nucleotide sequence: TGTGCCAGCAGTTTAGTTCAGGGAGGGATTGGAAATGAGCAGTTCTTC. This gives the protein CASSLVQGGIGNEQFF.

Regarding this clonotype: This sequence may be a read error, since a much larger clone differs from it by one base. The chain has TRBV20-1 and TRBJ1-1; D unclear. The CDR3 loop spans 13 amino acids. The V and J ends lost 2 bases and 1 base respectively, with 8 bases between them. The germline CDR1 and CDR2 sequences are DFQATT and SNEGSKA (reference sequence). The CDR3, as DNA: TGCAGTGCTAGACAGGACGAGAACACTGAAGCTTTCTTT. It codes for CSARQDENTEAFF.

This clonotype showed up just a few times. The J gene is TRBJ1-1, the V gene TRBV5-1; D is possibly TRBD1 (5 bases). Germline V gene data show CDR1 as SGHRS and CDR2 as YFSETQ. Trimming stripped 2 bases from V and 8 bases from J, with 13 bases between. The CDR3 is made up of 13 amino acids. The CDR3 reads CASSFDSTYEAFF. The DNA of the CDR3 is TGCGCCAGCAGCTTCGACAGCACCTACGAAGCTTTCTTT.

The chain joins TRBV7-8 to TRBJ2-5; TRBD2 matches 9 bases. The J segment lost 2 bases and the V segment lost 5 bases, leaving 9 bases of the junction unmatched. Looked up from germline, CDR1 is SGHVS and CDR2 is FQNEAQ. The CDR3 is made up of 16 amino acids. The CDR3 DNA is TGTGCCAGCAGCCTAGATCCTGCGGGGGGGCAAGAGACCCAGTACTTC. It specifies CASSLDPAGGQETQYF.

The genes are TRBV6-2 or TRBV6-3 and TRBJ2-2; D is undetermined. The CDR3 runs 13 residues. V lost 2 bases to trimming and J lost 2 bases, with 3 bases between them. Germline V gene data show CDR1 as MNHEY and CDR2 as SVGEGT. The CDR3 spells CASSYPNTGELFF. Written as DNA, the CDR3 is TGTGCCAGCAGTTACCCAAACACCGGGGAGCTGTTTTTT.

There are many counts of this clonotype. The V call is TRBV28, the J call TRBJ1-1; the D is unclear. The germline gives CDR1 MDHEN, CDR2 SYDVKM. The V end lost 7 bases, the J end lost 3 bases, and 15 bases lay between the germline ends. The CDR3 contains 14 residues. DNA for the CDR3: TGTGCCAGCACCCTTGGGTTGGCCCACACTGAAGCTTTCTTT. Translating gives CASTLGLAHTEAFF.

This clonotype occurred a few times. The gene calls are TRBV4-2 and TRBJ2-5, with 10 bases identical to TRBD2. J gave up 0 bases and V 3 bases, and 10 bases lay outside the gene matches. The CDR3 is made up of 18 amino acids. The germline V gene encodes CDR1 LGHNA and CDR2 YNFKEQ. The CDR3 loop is CASSHLASSGGHQETQYF. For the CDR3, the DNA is TGTGCCAGCAGCCATCTCGCGTCTAGCGGGGGCCACCAAGAGACCCAGTACTTC.

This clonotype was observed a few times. CDR3 loop: CASSLEPFADTQYF. As DNA, the CDR3 is TGTGCCAGCAGCTTAGAACCGTTCGCAGATACGCAGTATTTT. The rearrangement links TRBV7-3 to TRBJ2-3, with no clear D. The CDR3 spans 14 residues. CDR1 and CDR2 from the germline V gene are SGHTA and FQGTGA. V was pared by 2 bases and J by 4 bases, with 10 bases between.